The T cell receptor beta chain under discussion was sequenced for a study of cytomegalovirus exposure and HLA in healthy donors. The CDR3 contains 13 residues. V lost 6 bases and J 8 bases, leaving 14 bases between the germline ends. Germline V CDR1 and CDR2: WSHSY, SAAADI. Use of 60 Vbeta and 13 Jbeta primers characterized the PCR. Method: immunoSEQ multiplex PCR; TCRdb's copy keeps in-frame clones and lacks some. This sample yields about 130,000 clones, of which around 78% are seen a single time; 15% to 20% belongs to the top ten. Sequenced sample: PBMCs. The J gene is TRBJ1-5, the V gene TRBV10-2, with a weak D call TRBD1 (6 bases). The receptor's source is a man aged 18-30 years in good health and CMV-seropositive. DNA of the CDR3: TGCGCCAGCAGAGGGACATCCGCGGAGCCCCAGCATTTT. It encodes CASRGTSAEPQHF.